The rows below give T cell receptor beta chains drawn from one sample of a study of blood T cell repertoires in COVID-19. Sequencing was performed with immunoSEQ multiplex PCR; in TCRdb, only in-frame clones are kept and a portion is missing. Here the sample spans some 260,000 clones, approximately 89% being singletons. Sequenced sample: peripheral blood. These receptors were taken from a woman aged 70-85 years with COVID-19, enrolled during active disease. Both conserved end residues are part of each CDR3. The D gene is left open where the match is weak.

V gene	D gene	J gene	CDR3 protein	CDR3 DNA
TRBV9	TRBD2	TRBJ2-5	CASSVRGLAGRTETQYF	TGTGCCAGCAGCGTACGCGGACTAGCGGGAAGGACGGAGACCCAGTACTTC
TRBV5-6	TRBD1	TRBJ2-7	CASSLNTGGSYEQYF	TGTGCCAGCAGCTTGAACACAGGGGGGTCCTACGAGCAGTACTTC
TRBV28	NA	TRBJ2-2	CCTHRNTGELFF	TGTTGTACACATCGGAACACCGGGGAGCTGTTTTTT
TRBV18	NA	TRBJ1-4	CASSPFRADSEKLFF	TGTGCCAGCTCACCGTTCAGGGCCGATTCTGAAAAACTGTTTTTT
TRBV3-1/TRBV3-2	NA	TRBJ1-3	CASSQGRPARTVGNTIYF	TGTGCCAGCAGCCAAGGGAGGCCGGCCCGGACGGTTGGAAACACCATATATTTT
TRBV6-5	NA	TRBJ2-3	CASSYSAGTAATQYF	TGTGCCAGCAGTTACTCCGCGGGAACGGCGGCTACGCAGTATTTT
TRBV5-1	NA	TRBJ1-2	CASSGDTEGYGYTF	TGCGCCAGCAGCGGTGACACGGAGGGGTATGGCTACACCTTC
TRBV9	NA	TRBJ2-7	CASSVESSATYEQYF	TGTGCCAGCAGCGTAGAATCTAGCGCGACCTACGAGCAGTACTTC
TRBV6-5	TRBD1	TRBJ1-1	CASSGTGGTEAFF	TGTGCCAGCAGCGGGACAGGGGGTACTGAAGCTTTCTTT
TRBV11-3	TRBD2	TRBJ2-3	CASSLGLVGTDTQYF	TGTGCCAGCAGCTTGGGACTAGTTGGGACAGATACGCAGTATTTT
TRBV18	NA	TRBJ2-7	CASSPNHRDYEQYF	TGTGCCAGCTCACCAAACCACAGGGACTACGAGCAGTACTTC
TRBV15	NA	TRBJ1-2	CATSLEGGFGYTF	TGTGCCACCAGCTTAGAAGGGGGTTTCGGCTACACCTTC
TRBV5-1	NA	TRBJ1-1	CASSLGGRGEAFF	TGCGCCAGCAGCTTGGGGGGCAGGGGTGAAGCTTTCTTT